This T cell receptor beta chain was identified in a study of cytomegalovirus exposure and HLA in healthy donors. General study points: Common viral pathogens were later found to be apparently linked to several of the most significant clusters. Productive status was seen about 90% or about 30% of the time for most TCR beta V segments in an earlier analysis. In a later analysis, TCR beta V- and J-gene trimming was associated with a missense DCLRE1C variant.

A note on this clone: The target antigen is unknown.

PCR employed 60 Vbeta and 13 Jbeta primers. Measured with immunoSEQ multiplex PCR; TCRdb has only the in-frame clones, and not every one. The sample includes 150,000 to 200,000 clones, roughly 80% seen only once; the top ten take about 7.6%. Germline loops: CDR1 SEHNR, CDR2 FQNEAQ (reference sequence). The CDR3 totals 16 residues. The trim removed 5 bases at V and 6 bases at J, leaving 10 bases unmatched. The J gene is TRBJ2-2, the V gene TRBV7-9; 9 bases are a match to TRBD1. Sequencing input: PBMCs. This TCR derives from a woman aged 40 to 50 in good health and CMV-seropositive. The CDR3: CASSPRAGTGPGELFF. The CDR3 coding sequence is TGTGCCAGCAGCCCTAGGGCTGGGACAGGGCCCGGGGAGCTGTTTTTT.